The source of this T cell receptor (beta chain) is a study of CD4 T cells in relation to SARS-CoV-2 and coronaviruses. Study overall: Controls used an HIV-1 Nef peptide pool or no peptide.

The assay was immunoSEQ multiplex PCR, and TCRdb's table has in-frame clones only and misses some. The data hold some 25,000 clones, with roughly 73% observed a single time. Germline assignment: CDR1 SGHDT and CDR2 YYEEEE. The CDR3 loop spans 13 amino acids. V gave up 0 bases and J gave up 6 bases, with 7 bases separating them. To note about this clone: What it binds is not known.

Unexposed donor CD4+ T cells date from about 2011-2018, before the COVID-19 pandemic. Isolation of CD4+ T cells took place after less than 11 days in culture. The TCR was taken from a human donor in good health. The chain combines TRBV5-6 with TRBJ1-5, with unresolved D. The material sequenced was CD4+ T cells from PBMCs, cultured in vitro. CDR3 in DNA: TGTGCCAGCAGCTTGGCCCCCGCTCAGCCCCAGCATTTT. It yields the protein CASSLAPAQPQHF.